Below, 28 T cell receptor beta chains from the same sample are listed, as sequenced in a study of T cell changes during pregnancy in multiple sclerosis (dated by TCRdb to between 2018 and 2020). The library was generated by the immunoSEQ multiplex PCR assay. The source is immuneACCESS, and TCRdb retained only in-frame sequences with V and J called. Part of the clones is not carried over; for the studies checked, unresolved V genes explain less than half of this, and the remainder is unexplained. Across this sample there are under 70,000 clones, with around 90% seen only once. Clones ranked in the top ten supply nearly 0.5% of the sample. The sequences come from CD4+ T cells from peripheral blood mononuclear cells, collected after pregnancy. These receptors were obtained from a female donor in good health, enrolled as a control in a pregnancy study.

The chain has TRBV11-1 and TRBJ2-7, with 7 bases identical to TRBD1. The CDR3 covers 15 residues. After removal of 4 bases from V and 2 bases from J, the junction contained 8 bases not matched to a gene. The germline gives CDR1 SGHAT, CDR2 FQDESV (reference sequence). The DNA for the CDR3 is TGTGCCAGCAGCTCCAGCCGGGACAGACCCTACGAGCAGTACTTC. Translation gives CASSSSRDRPYEQYF.

The rearrangement links TRBV7-2 to TRBJ2-6; perhaps TRBD2 as D (5 bases). The germline V gene has CDR1 SGHTA and CDR2 FQGNSA. V lost 7 bases to trimming and J lost 3 bases, with 13 bases between them. CDR3 size: 15 residues. The CDR3 sequence is CASTPPGNGANVLTF. CDR3 nucleotide sequence: TGTGCCAGCACCCCTCCCGGGAATGGGGCCAACGTCCTGACTTTC. Full variable domain (outside the CDR3, taken from reference TRBV7-2 and TRBJ2-6): GAGVSQSPSNKVTEKGKDVELRCDPISGHTALYWYRQSLGQGLEFLIYFQGNSAPDKSGLPSDRFSAERTGGSVSTLTIQRTQQEDSAVYLCASTPPGNGANVLTFGAGSRLTVL.

The chain carries TRBV30 and TRBJ1-4; the D gene is possibly TRBD1 (5 bases). Looked up from germline, CDR1 is GTSNPN and CDR2 is SVGIG (reference sequence). The CDR3 has 14 residues. Between the trimmed V and J ends, which lost 2 bases and 10 bases, there was a span of 17 bases. CDR3 coding DNA: TGTGCCTGGAGTAGGGGCCCCACTGGTGGAAAACTGTTTTTT. Its translation is CAWSRGPTGGKLFF.

The CDR3 nucleotides read TGTGCCAGCAGTGTCCTGGGAGAGGCAGATACGCAGTATTTT. This encodes CASSVLGEADTQYF. The rearrangement uses TRBV6-1 and TRBJ2-3; TRBD2 is a possible D gene (5 bases). From germline, CDR1 is MNHNS and CDR2 SASEGT. This CDR3 spans 14 amino acids. V lost 4 bases and J 4 bases, leaving 12 bases between the germline ends.

V usage is TRBV11-2 and J usage is TRBJ2-6, with 8 bases identical to TRBD1. The CDR3 runs 15 residues. Looked up from germline, CDR1 is SGHAT and CDR2 is FQNNGV. Trimming removed 5 bases from V and 5 bases from J; junction bases left unmatched: 5. CDR3 sequence reads: CASSLGQGWANVLTF. CDR3 sequence (DNA): TGTGCCAGCAGCCTCGGACAGGGCTGGGCCAACGTCCTGACTTTC.

The gene calls are TRBV18 and TRBJ2-4; 7 nucleotides line up with TRBD1. CDR3 length: 16 amino acids. Germline V gene data show CDR1 as KGHSH and CDR2 as LQKENI. J lost 3 bases, V lost 2 bases, and 7 bases had no gene match. The CDR3 DNA reads as TGTGCCAGCTCACCAATGACAGGGAGCGGCAAAAACATTCAGTACTTC. Its translation: CASSPMTGSGKNIQYF.

This chain uses TRBV12-5 with TRBJ2-2; 9 positions match TRBD1. Germline trimming cut 3 bases from V and 4 bases from J; bases unmatched to any gene: 3. The CDR3 totals 15 residues. Germline V gives CDR1 LGHNT, CDR2 FRNRAP. CDR3 amino acids: CASGLGTGSTGELFF. DNA for the CDR3: TGTGCTAGTGGTTTAGGGACAGGGAGCACCGGGGAGCTGTTTTTT.

J is TRBJ1-4 and V is TRBV11-3, with 11 bases identical to TRBD1. The ends lost 5 bases at V and 5 bases at J; junction bases unmatched: 7. In germline, CDR1 is SGHNT, CDR2 YENEEA. This CDR3 comprises 16 residues. The CDR3 bases are TGTGCCAGCAGCCTGGGACAGGGGGTAGAGAATGAAAAACTGTTTTTT. Protein sequence: CASSLGQGVENEKLFF.

Regarding this clone: Other DNA sequences within the sample encode an identical CDR3. The chain employs TRBV4-2 and TRBJ2-7, with 11 bases lining up with TRBD2. Germline-derived CDR1 and CDR2 are LGHNA and YNFKEQ. The CDR3 covers 17 residues. J lost 1 base, V lost 0 bases, and 5 bases had no gene match. In DNA form, the CDR3 reads TGTGCCAGCAGCCAAGAAGGGACTAGCGGCTCTTCCTACGAGCAGTACTTC. It translates to CASSQEGTSGSSYEQYF.

The chain couples TRBV4-1 to TRBJ1-1; 7 bases line up with TRBD1. V dropped 3 bases and J dropped 3; count of bases not matched to a gene: 1. There are 13 residues in the CDR3. The germline CDR1 and CDR2 sequences are MGHRA and YSYEKL. Here the CDR3 DNA reads TGCGCCAGCAGCCAGCAGGGGGACACTGAAGCTTTCTTT. This codes for CASSQQGDTEAFF.

This clone appeared once. The gene calls are TRBV7-2 and TRBJ1-6, with TRBD1 identical over 7 bases. The CDR3 runs 14 residues. Germline CDR1 and CDR2: SGHTA and FQGNSA. Trimming at V came to 4 bases and at J to 10 bases, leaving 7 bases not matched to a gene. The CDR3 is CASSSFRGQSPLHF. CDR3 nucleotides: TGTGCCAGCAGCTCGTTTAGGGGGCAGTCACCCCTCCACTTT.

The V gene is TRBV18, the J gene TRBJ2-1, with 10 bases fitting TRBD1. Germline trimming cut 3 bases from V and 6 bases from J; bases unmatched to any gene: 2. Germline V gene data show CDR1 as KGHSH and CDR2 as LQKENI. The CDR3 runs to 14 residues. The CDR3 DNA reads as TGTGCCAGCTCACCGGACAGGGGGGTCAATGAGCAGTTCTTC. Encoded protein: CASSPDRGVNEQFF.

The chain recombines TRBV2 with TRBJ2-7, with D unresolved. Trimming cost V 3 bases and J 3 bases, with 9 bases left between them. Germline loops: CDR1 SNHLY, CDR2 FYNNEI. CDR3 length: 13 amino acids. The CDR3 coding sequence is TGTGCCAGCAGTGATCCGAAGCTCTACGAGCAGTACTTC. It is translated as CASSDPKLYEQYF.

The chain is built from TRBV7-3 and TRBJ2-1, with TRBD2 as a possible D gene (6 bases). Germline V gene data show CDR1 as SGHTA and CDR2 as FQGTGA. Trimming took 4 bases from V and 10 from J, leaving 17 bases between them. There are 14 residues in the CDR3. The DNA for the CDR3 is TGTGCCAGCAGCTCAGCGACTAGGGGTCAAGAGCAGTTCTTC. Encoded protein: CASSSATRGQEQFF. The variable domain in full, completed from reference TRBV7-3 and TRBJ2-1, reads GAGVSQTPSNKVTEKGKYVELRCDPISGHTALYWYRQSLGQGPEFLIYFQGTGAADDSGLPNDRFFAVRPEGSVSTLKIQRTERGDSAVYLCASSSATRGQEQFFGPGTRLTVL.

This sequence joins TRBV11-2 and TRBJ1-2; possible D gene TRBD1, 6 bases. Germline V gives CDR1 SGHAT, CDR2 FQNNGV. With 4 bases removed from V and 5 bases from J, the gap between germline ends came to 8 bases. The CDR3 loop spans 12 amino acids. The CDR3 DNA reads as TGTGCCAGCAGCTCGACAGGATATGGCTACACCTTC. Translating gives CASSSTGYGYTF.

V usage is TRBV7-6 and J usage is TRBJ1-4; D ambiguous. This CDR3 is 13 amino acids long. Germline V lookup: CDR1 SGHVS, CDR2 FNYEAQ. V dropped 6 bases and J dropped 0 bases, with 5 bases sitting between them. The CDR3 sequence: CASSPATNEKLFF. CDR3 nucleotides: TGTGCCAGCAGTCCAGCAACTAATGAAAAACTGTTTTTT.

This chain joins TRBV9 and TRBJ2-5, with D possibly TRBD1 on 5 matching bases. CDR1 and CDR2 from the germline V gene are SGDLS and YYNGEE. This CDR3 spans 14 amino acids. Trimming pared 1 base from V and 2 bases from J, leaving 9 bases between. CDR3 loop: CASSVQGFQETQYF. In nucleotides, the CDR3 is TGTGCCAGCAGCGTACAGGGCTTTCAAGAGACCCAGTACTTC.

The CDR3 loop reads CASSEAPGKTQYF. CDR3 sequence (DNA): TGTGCCAGCAGTGAAGCCCCCGGGAAGACCCAGTACTTC. V gene TRBV2 combines with J gene TRBJ2-5, with D perhaps TRBD2 (5 bases). V lost 0 bases and J 6 bases, leaving 8 bases between the germline ends. The CDR3 covers 13 residues. CDR1 and CDR2 from the germline V gene are SNHLY and FYNNEI.

This chain connects TRBV4-3 to TRBJ1-3, with a tentative D call TRBD1 (6 bases). The CDR3 runs to 15 residues. Per the germline V gene, CDR1 is LGHNA and CDR2 is YSLEER. V lost 2 bases and J 4 bases, leaving 12 bases between the germline ends. The CDR3 coding sequence is TGCGCCAGCAGCCAAACGGACAGATCGGGAAACACCATATATTTT. It codes for CASSQTDRSGNTIYF.

This chain joins TRBV7-2 and TRBJ2-3; 8 bases align to TRBD2. J lost 1 base, V lost 6 bases, and 6 bases had no gene match. The CDR3 runs to 15 residues. Germline V gene sequence: CDR1 SGHTA, CDR2 FQGNSA. CDR3 amino acids: CASRLAGGGTDTQYF. CDR3 coding DNA: TGTGCCAGCAGGTTGGCGGGGGGCGGCACAGATACGCAGTATTTT.

This clone was found once. The rearrangement joins TRBV7-2 to TRBJ1-3, with D possibly TRBD1 on 5 matching bases. Germline V gene data show CDR1 as SGHTA and CDR2 as FQGNSA. The CDR3 spans 17 residues. Trimming took off 2 bases at V and 0 bases at J, with 14 bases between the two ends. CDR3 DNA sequence: TGTGCCAGCAGCTTAAGCGCAGGGCCTACCTCTGGAAACACCATATATTTT. This gives the protein CASSLSAGPTSGNTIYF.

V usage is TRBV2 and J usage is TRBJ1-1, with a possible D match to TRBD1 (6 bases). V shed 6 bases and J shed 8 bases, with 19 bases lying between them. The CDR3 extends over 14 amino acids. Germline CDR1 and CDR2: SNHLY and FYNNEI. CDR3 coding DNA: TGTGCCAGCAGGACACAGGGCGATGGTAGAGAAGCTTTCTTT. It translates to CASRTQGDGREAFF.

V gene TRBV7-2 combines with J gene TRBJ2-1; 10 positions match TRBD2. CDR1 and CDR2 from the germline V gene are SGHTA and FQGNSA. The CDR3 covers 15 residues. The trim removed 4 bases at V and 8 bases at J, leaving 8 bases unmatched. CDR3 in amino acids: CASSSLAGGLYEQFF. The CDR3 DNA reads TGTGCCAGCAGCTCCTTAGCGGGGGGTCTGTATGAGCAGTTCTTC. The entire variable domain, with the rest obtained from reference TRBV7-2 and TRBJ2-1, is as follows: GAGVSQSPSNKVTEKGKDVELRCDPISGHTALYWYRQSLGQGLEFLIYFQGNSAPDKSGLPSDRFSAERTGGSVSTLTIQRTQQEDSAVYLCASSSLAGGLYEQFFGPGTRLTVL.

V gene TRBV4-3 combines with J gene TRBJ2-7; tentative D call: TRBD2 (6 bases). This CDR3 region has 15 residues. V lost 4 bases and J lost 0, with 13 bases in between. In germline, CDR1 is LGHNA, CDR2 YSLEER. CDR3 coding DNA: TGCGCCAGCAGCCCGGGACTGGTATTCTCCTACGAGCAGTACTTC. This gives the protein CASSPGLVFSYEQYF.

This rearrangement joins TRBV2 to TRBJ1-2, with TRBD1 matching over 7 bases. The CDR3 has 15 amino acids. Germline CDR1 SNHLY, CDR2 FYNNEI. The ends lost 6 bases at V and 2 bases at J; junction bases unmatched: 9. The CDR3 DNA reads TGTGCCAGCAGCGAATTGGGACAGAAAAACTATGGCTACACCTTC. This translates into CASSELGQKNYGYTF.

The DNA for the CDR3 is TGTGCCAGCACCACGTCCCTAGGTCAGCCCCAGCATTTT. This encodes CASTTSLGQPQHF. The chain combines TRBV6-1 with TRBJ1-5; D not certain. CDR1 and CDR2 (germline): MNHNS, SASEGT. The V end lost 7 bases, the J end lost 6 bases, and 13 bases lay between the germline ends. CDR3 length equals 13 residues.

The chain joins TRBV30 to TRBJ2-7; TRBD1 agrees at 7 bases. Per the germline V gene, CDR1 is GTSNPN and CDR2 is SVGIG (reference sequence). After removal of 5 bases from V and 3 bases from J, the junction contained 7 bases not matched to a gene. The CDR3 spans 13 residues. For the CDR3, the DNA is TGTGCCTGGGCGAGACAGGGTAGCTACGAGCAGTACTTC. It translates to CAWARQGSYEQYF.

V and J are TRBV4-2 and TRBJ1-4, with a tentative D call TRBD1 (5 bases). With 2 bases removed from V and 7 bases from J, the gap between germline ends came to 11 bases. Germline V gives CDR1 LGHNA, CDR2 YNFKEQ. CDR3 length equals 14 residues. This chain's CDR3 is CASSQTGFREKLFF. The CDR3, as DNA: TGTGCCAGCAGCCAAACAGGATTCCGTGAAAAACTGTTTTTT.